The 21 T cell receptor beta chains in this list originate from one sample, sequenced in a study of metastatic and nonmetastatic thyroid tumors (dated by TCRdb to about 2020). Library generation was performed with PCR. The sequencer was an Illumina HiSeq 4000. The public reads were reanalyzed by TCRdb: fastp trimming at Q25, MiXCR alignment, in-frame beta chains only. The table for this sample lists roughly 70,000 clones; 18% of them were counted only once. Around 13% of the sample goes to the ten largest clones. No treatment had been received by any patient before thyroid surgery. Material for sequencing was blood. These receptors all stem from a female donor with papillary thyroid cancer or a benign thyroid nodule (not recorded which). Some clones in this sample may be carry-over from other donors' samples.

This clone has ten or more counts. This chain connects TRBV4-1 to TRBJ1-6; D is ambiguous. V was cut by 0 bases and J by 8 bases, with 8 bases left in between. Germline V gene sequence: CDR1 MGHRA, CDR2 YSYEKL. This CDR3 is built from 14 residues. The CDR3, as DNA: TGCGCCAGCAGCCAAGACACCCCAGATTCACCCCTCCACTTT. It codes for CASSQDTPDSPLHF.

The CDR3 loop is CASSPGPSGDEKLFF. The CDR3 nucleotides are TGCGCCAGCAGCCCGGGACCTTCGGGGGATGAAAAACTGTTTTTT. The rearrangement joins TRBV4-1 to TRBJ1-4, with D tentatively TRBD1 (5 bases). Per germline, CDR1 MGHRA and CDR2 YSYEKL. CDR3 length: 15 residues. Trimming stripped 4 bases from V and 6 bases from J, with 15 bases between.

This clone has a count of ten or more. This chain joins TRBV12-3 or TRBV12-4 and TRBJ2-7; D unresolved. The CDR3 is 13 amino acids. V was trimmed by 9 bases and J by 2 bases, leaving 14 bases between them. This CDR3 reads CASRASSTYEQYF. The CDR3 bases are TGTGCCAGTCGGGCCTCTAGTACCTACGAGCAGTACTTC.

This clone appeared many times. This chain links TRBV5-1 with TRBJ1-6, with TRBD1 matching 8 bases. The CDR3 totals 15 residues. Unmatched junction bases numbered 9, after V lost 4 bases and J lost 9 bases. Germline CDR1 and CDR2: SGHRS and YFSETQ. The CDR3 here is CASSLSMDRASPLHF. The CDR3 DNA is TGCGCCAGCAGCCTGTCTATGGACAGGGCTTCACCCCTCCACTTT.

CDR3 region: CASSEGLAFYEQFF. The CDR3, as DNA: TGTGCCAGCAGTGAAGGGCTAGCGTTCTATGAGCAGTTCTTC. The chain uses TRBV6-1 and TRBJ2-1, with D possibly TRBD2 on 6 matching bases. The CDR3 is 14 amino acids. V lost 1 base to trimming and J lost 8 bases, with 12 bases between them. Germline CDR1 MNHNS, CDR2 SASEGT.

This clone was detected many times. The V call is TRBV5-1, the J call TRBJ1-1, with D tentatively TRBD1 (6 bases). Germline CDR1 is SGHRS and CDR2 is YFSETQ. V gave up 3 bases and J gave up 2 bases, with 14 bases separating them. This CDR3 region has 15 residues. CDR3: CASSWGHPDNTEAFF. The CDR3 DNA is TGCGCCAGCAGCTGGGGACACCCGGATAACACTGAAGCTTTCTTT.

A single count supports this clone. An end of the junction does not agree with germline; a read error may underlie this. V gene TRBV18 combines with J gene TRBJ2-7; 7 nucleotides agree with TRBD1. Looked up from germline, CDR1 is KGHSH and CDR2 is LQKENI. This CDR3 region has 14 residues. In DNA form, the CDR3 reads TGTGCCAGCCCACCGCAAGGGGACAGCTACGAGCAGTACTTC. This encodes CASPPQGDSYEQYF.

This clone appeared many times. The V gene is TRBV5-1, the J gene TRBJ2-1, with D possibly being TRBD1 (5 bases). The germline V and J ends were trimmed by 0 bases and 8 bases, with 6 bases remaining between them. Germline CDR1 and CDR2: SGHRS and YFSETQ. The CDR3 has 12 amino acids. CDR3: CASSLVQDEQFF. The CDR3 DNA is TGCGCCAGCAGCTTGGTACAGGATGAGCAGTTCTTC.

This clone was seen at least ten times. This chain links TRBV4-2 with TRBJ2-6, with TRBD1 matching 9 bases. The CDR3 sequence is 16 residues long. J was trimmed by 1 base and V by 5 bases; bases with no gene match: 3. Germline V gene lookup returns CDR1 LGHNA and CDR2 YNFKEQ. The DNA for the CDR3 is TGTGCCAGCAGCGCCGGGACAGGGTCTGGGGCCAACGTCCTGACTTTC. This encodes CASSAGTGSGANVLTF.

CDR3 DNA sequence: TGTGCCAGCAGTGTCTCTCGACTCTATGGCTACACCTTC. This translates into CASSVSRLYGYTF. This chain uses TRBV6-1 with TRBJ1-2, with D unclear. V lost 4 bases and J lost 4, with 10 bases in between. Per the germline V gene, CDR1 is MNHNS and CDR2 is SASEGT. This CDR3 spans 13 amino acids.

This clone was seen repeatedly, ten times or more. In nucleotides, the CDR3 is TGTGCCAGCAGCCCGGACAGCACCCCTGGAAACACCATATATTTT. Its translation: CASSPDSTPGNTIYF. The chain uses TRBV5-6 and TRBJ1-3, with D maybe TRBD1 (6 bases). The CDR3 is made up of 15 amino acids. V was cut by 4 bases and J by 2 bases, with 13 bases left in between. CDR1 is SGHDT and CDR2 is YYEEEE in the germline V gene. The whole variable domain, remainder taken from reference TRBV5-6 and TRBJ1-3, is DAGVTQSPTHLIKTRGQQVTLRCSPKSGHDTVSWYQQALGQGPQFIFQYYEEEERQRGNFPDRFSGHQFPNYSSELNVNALLLGDSALYLCASSPDSTPGNTIYFGEGSWLTVV.

The chain's CDR3 is CATSDGRGSQPQHF. The DNA of the CDR3 is TGTGCCACCAGTGATGGTCGTGGGAGCCAGCCCCAGCATTTT. The chain has TRBV24-1 and TRBJ1-5; D uncertain. Trimming pared 3 bases from V and 7 bases from J, leaving 12 bases between. The CDR3 loop spans 14 amino acids. Germline V gene lookup returns CDR1 KGHDR and CDR2 SFDVKD.

This clone was seen repeatedly, ten times or more. The genes are TRBV6-1 and TRBJ1-6; no clear D. Germline V gene sequence: CDR1 MNHNS, CDR2 SASEGT. The CDR3 is made up of 16 amino acids. Trimming removed 2 bases at V and 6 bases at J, with 14 bases between. The DNA for the CDR3 is TGTGCCAGCAGTGAATCCCTACAAAGGGCTAATTCACCCCTCCACTTT. Encoded protein: CASSESLQRANSPLHF.

This clone was found many times. The chain has TRBV19 and TRBJ2-2; 8 bases fit TRBD1. This CDR3 contains 15 residues. V lost 4 bases, J lost 6 bases, and 7 bases stayed unmatched. The germline CDR1 and CDR2 sequences are LNHDA and SQIVND (reference sequence). CDR3 sequence reads: CASSTTGQVAGELFF. CDR3 bases: TGTGCCAGTAGTACGACGGGACAGGTTGCCGGGGAGCTGTTTTTT.

Regarding this clone: A read error may explain this, as a much larger clone is one base away. Other DNA sequences in this specimen translate into the identical CDR3. V gene TRBV5-1 combines with J gene TRBJ2-3, with D uncertain. Looked up from germline, CDR1 is SGHRS and CDR2 is YFSETQ. The CDR3 runs to 15 residues. CDR3 amino acids: CASSLAGRDTDTQYF. The CDR3 DNA reads as TGCGCCAGCAGCTTGGCCGGGCGAGACACAGATACGCAGTATTTC.

This clone has a count of ten or more. The chain is built from TRBV2 and TRBJ1-1; weak D call: TRBD1 (6 bases). The germline V and J ends were trimmed by 6 bases and 2 bases, with 16 bases remaining between them. This CDR3 spans 15 amino acids. Per the germline V gene, CDR1 is SNHLY and CDR2 is FYNNEI. DNA for the CDR3: TGTGCCAGCAGAAGGGTCGACAGGTTTAACACTGAAGCTTTCTTT. It yields the protein CASRRVDRFNTEAFF.

This clone was detected ten times or more. The chain has TRBV5-1 and TRBJ2-6; 7 nucleotides match TRBD1. Germline V lookup: CDR1 SGHRS, CDR2 YFSETQ. Trimming took 4 bases from V and 12 from J; bases not matched to a gene: 7. The CDR3 runs 13 residues. The CDR3 nucleotides are TGCGCCAGCAGCCGGGACAGTCCCAGCGTCCTGACTTTC. It codes for CASSRDSPSVLTF. The entire variable domain, with the rest obtained from reference TRBV5-1 and TRBJ2-6, is as follows: KAGVTQTPRYLIKTRGQQVTLSCSPISGHRSVSWYQQTPGQGLQFLFEYFSETQRNKGNFPGRFSGRQFSNSRSEMNVSTLELGDSALYLCASSRDSPSVLTFGAGSRLTVL.

At least ten counts were recorded for this clone. This sequence joins TRBV6-1 and TRBJ1-2; D not certain. The V gene lost 6 bases and the J gene lost 5 bases, with 13 bases spanning the gap. CDR1 MNHNS and CDR2 SASEGT come from the germline V gene. The CDR3 has 13 residues. CDR3 in amino acids: CASREAVIYGYTF. The CDR3 bases are TGTGCCAGCAGGGAGGCAGTTATATATGGCTACACCTTC.

This clone occurred many times. The V gene is TRBV12-3 or TRBV12-4, the J gene TRBJ1-5; the D is unclear. The ends were cut back, 4 bases at V and 0 bases at J, with 16 bases in the middle. The CDR3 sequence is 17 residues long. The CDR3 coding sequence is TGTGCCAGCAGTTCCTCGCGGAGAGGAGTTAGCAATCAGCCCCAGCATTTT. Translation gives CASSSSRRGVSNQPQHF.

This clone was detected only a few times. The V gene is TRBV19, the J gene TRBJ2-2; a possible D gene is TRBD2 (5 bases). CDR1 and CDR2 (germline): LNHDA, SQIVND (reference sequence). The germline V and J ends were trimmed by 7 bases and 3 bases, with 12 bases remaining between them. The CDR3 extends over 14 amino acids. The CDR3 bases are TGTGCCAGTAAGTGGACTTCTGACACCGGGGAGCTGTTTTTT. Translation: CASKWTSDTGELFF. The entire variable domain, with the rest obtained from reference TRBV19 and TRBJ2-2, is as follows: DGGITQSPKYLFRKEGQNVTLSCEQNLNHDAMYWYRQDPGQGLRLIYYSQIVNDFQKGDIAEGYSVSREKKESFPLTVTSAQKNPTAFYLCASKWTSDTGELFFGEGSRLTVL.

This clone appeared many times. This sequence joins TRBV19 and TRBJ1-4, with 8 bases lining up with TRBD1. Germline lookup yields CDR1 LNHDA and CDR2 SQIVND (reference sequence). The CDR3 contains 16 residues. The V and J ends lost 2 bases and 4 bases, in that order; junction bases with no gene match: 6. The DNA of the CDR3 is TGTGCCAGTAGTATAAACCAGGGGGCTATTAATGAAAAACTGTTTTTT. This sequence encodes CASSINQGAINEKLFF.